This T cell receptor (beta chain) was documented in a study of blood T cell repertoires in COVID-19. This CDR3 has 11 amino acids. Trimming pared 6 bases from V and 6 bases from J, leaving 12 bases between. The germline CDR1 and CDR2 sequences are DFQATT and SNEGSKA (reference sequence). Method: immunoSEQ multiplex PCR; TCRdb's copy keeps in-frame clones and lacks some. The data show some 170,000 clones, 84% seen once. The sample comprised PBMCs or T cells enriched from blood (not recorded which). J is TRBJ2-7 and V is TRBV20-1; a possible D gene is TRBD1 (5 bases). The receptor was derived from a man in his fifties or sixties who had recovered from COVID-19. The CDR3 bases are TGCAGTGCGCCAGGGCGAATCGAGCAGTACTTC. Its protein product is CSAPGRIEQYF.